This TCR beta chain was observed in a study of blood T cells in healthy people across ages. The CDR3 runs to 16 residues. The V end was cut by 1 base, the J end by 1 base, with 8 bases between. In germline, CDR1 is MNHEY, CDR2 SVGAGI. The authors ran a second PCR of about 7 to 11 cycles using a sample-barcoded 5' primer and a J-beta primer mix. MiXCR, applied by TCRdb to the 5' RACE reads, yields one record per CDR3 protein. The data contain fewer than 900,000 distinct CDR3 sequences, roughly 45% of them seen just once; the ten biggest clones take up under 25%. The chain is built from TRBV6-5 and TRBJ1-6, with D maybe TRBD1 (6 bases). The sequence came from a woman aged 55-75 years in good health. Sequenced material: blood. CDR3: CASSYWGASYNSPLHF. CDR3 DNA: TGTGCCAGCAGTTACTGGGGGGCATCCTATAATTCACCCCTCCACTTT.